Below are 25 T cell receptor beta chains sequenced from a single sample in a study of blood T cell repertoires in COVID-19 (dated by TCRdb to the early 2020s). The library was made by the immunoSEQ multiplex PCR assay. TCRdb re-hosts the immuneACCESS table, in-frame sequences only. Its copies lack some clones; in the studies checked, an unresolved V gene accounts for under half of them, and the cause for the rest is not known. Here the sample has about 140,000 clones; under 85% occur a single time. Roughly 1.5% of the sample lies in the top ten. The sample taken for sequencing was peripheral blood. The source is a human donor in a cohort sampled during active COVID-19.

The CDR3 DNA reads TGTGCCAGCAGCCCCCTACAGGGGAACTACGGCACAGATACGCAGTATTTT. Translated: CASSPLQGNYGTDTQYF. This sequence joins TRBV14 and TRBJ2-3; 7 nucleotides agree with TRBD1. The trim removed 4 bases at V and 1 base at J, leaving 11 bases unmatched. Germline CDR1 SGHDN, CDR2 FVKESK. This CDR3 contains 17 residues.

The rearrangement links TRBV7-8 to TRBJ2-2; unclear D gene. Germline V gene lookup returns CDR1 SGHVS and CDR2 FQNEAQ. The V end lost 7 bases, the J end lost 0 bases, and 9 bases lay between the germline ends. The CDR3 totals 14 residues. The CDR3 bases are TGTGCCAGCATGACCGGGTCGAACACCGGGGAGCTGTTTTTT. Its protein is CASMTGSNTGELFF.

J is TRBJ1-2 and V is TRBV5-4; maybe TRBD1 (6 bases). This CDR3 is 15 amino acids long. Germline V gives CDR1 SGHNT, CDR2 YYREEE (reference sequence). Trimming left V 4 bases short and J 4 bases short, with 17 bases between. The CDR3: CASSIQDSTGYGYTF. CDR3 DNA sequence: TGTGCCAGCAGCATCCAGGACAGTACAGGCTATGGCTACACCTTC.

The chain is built from TRBV7-3 and TRBJ2-1; 7 bases line up with TRBD2. The trim removed 2 bases at V and 6 bases at J, leaving 4 bases unmatched. The CDR3 is 14 amino acids. The germline gives CDR1 SGHTA, CDR2 FQGTGA. CDR3 region: CASSLGGRVNEQFF. As DNA, the CDR3 is TGTGCCAGCAGCTTAGGCGGGAGAGTCAATGAGCAGTTCTTC.

The chain is built from TRBV6-6 and TRBJ2-1; TRBD1 agrees at 8 bases. V was pared by 6 bases and J by 6 bases, with 13 bases of the junction left unmatched. The CDR3 has 16 amino acids. The germline CDR1 and CDR2 sequences are MNHNY and SVGAGI (reference sequence). CDR3 sequence reads: CASRTMTGEEVNEQFF. The CDR3 bases are TGTGCCAGCAGGACGATGACAGGGGAGGAGGTCAATGAGCAGTTCTTC.

The rearrangement links TRBV7-2 to TRBJ2-4; 9 nucleotides agree with TRBD1. The CDR3 is made up of 13 amino acids. V lost 3 bases and J lost 7; bases outside the gene matches: 1. Germline V gene data show CDR1 as SGHTA and CDR2 as FQGNSA. CDR3 sequence (DNA): TGTGCCAGCAGCTTCGGGACAGGGAACATTCAGTACTTC. As protein: CASSFGTGNIQYF.

The V and J genes are TRBV2 and TRBJ2-7, with D possibly being TRBD2 (5 bases). This CDR3 is built from 12 residues. Germline V lookup: CDR1 SNHLY, CDR2 FYNNEI. V was cut by 5 bases and J by 4 bases, with 9 bases left in between. The chain's CDR3 is CASSRRGYEQYF. CDR3 DNA sequence: TGTGCCAGCAGTCGACGGGGTTACGAGCAGTACTTC.

This rearrangement joins TRBV6-2 or TRBV6-3 to TRBJ2-1; 7 bases map to TRBD1. Trimming took 4 bases from V and 6 from J; bases not matched to a gene: 9. CDR3 size: 15 residues. Germline V gives CDR1 MNHEY, CDR2 SVGEGT. The DNA for the CDR3 is TGTGCCAGCAGTTGGCGGCAGGGGGTGGGCAATGAGCAGTTCTTC. This encodes CASSWRQGVGNEQFF.

In regard to this clone: One end of the junction is discordant with germline, which a read error may explain. This chain joins TRBV10-3 and TRBJ2-2; the match to TRBD2 covers 10 bases. The length of the CDR3 is 15 residues. Per the germline V gene, CDR1 is ENHRY and CDR2 is SYGVKD. The CDR3 is CAISDSGGNAGELFF. The CDR3 DNA reads as TGTGCCATCAGTGATAGCGGGGGGAACGCCGGGGAGCTGTTTTTT.

The chain uses TRBV7-8 and TRBJ2-4, with 9 bases that match TRBD2. Germline CDR1 reads SGHVS; CDR2 reads FQNEAQ. The trim removed 1 base at V and 6 bases at J, leaving 4 bases unmatched. The CDR3 is made up of 15 amino acids. As DNA, the CDR3 is TGTGCCAGCAGCTTAGAGGCTAGCGGGGTAAACATTCAGTACTTC. Translation: CASSLEASGVNIQYF.

The chain employs TRBV28 and TRBJ2-3, with 15 nucleotides matching TRBD2. This CDR3 region has 18 residues. From germline, CDR1 is MDHEN and CDR2 SYDVKM. Trimming cost V 6 bases and J 2 bases; bases outside gene matches: 9. The CDR3 is CASSSTGTSGRYTDTQYF. DNA for the CDR3: TGTGCCAGCAGCTCCACTGGGACTAGCGGGAGGTACACAGATACGCAGTATTTT.

This chain connects TRBV28 to TRBJ2-5; D is unresolved. CDR3 length equals 12 residues. V was trimmed by 3 bases and J by 5 bases, leaving 7 bases between them. In germline, CDR1 is MDHEN, CDR2 SYDVKM. Here the CDR3 reads CASSFGGETQYF. CDR3 DNA: TGTGCCAGCAGTTTCGGTGGTGAGACCCAGTACTTC. Full variable domain (outside the CDR3, taken from reference TRBV28 and TRBJ2-5): DVKVTQSSRYLVKRTGEKVFLECVQDMDHENMFWYRQDPGLGLRLIYFSYDVKMKEKGDIPEGYSVSREKKERFSLILESASTNQTSMYLCASSFGGETQYFGPGTRLLVL.

This clone was observed once. The chain links TRBV6-1 to TRBJ1-5; 7 positions match TRBD1. The ends lost 2 bases at V and 4 bases at J; junction bases unmatched: 8. CDR1 MNHNS and CDR2 SASEGT come from the germline V gene. This CDR3 spans 16 amino acids. This chain's CDR3 is CASSETPTGRNQPQHF. The CDR3, as DNA: TGTGCCAGCAGTGAAACCCCGACAGGGCGTAATCAGCCCCAGCATTTT.

This chain uses TRBV6-1 with TRBJ1-3; D might be TRBD1 (5 bases). Germline V gene data show CDR1 as MNHNS and CDR2 as SASEGT. This CDR3 spans 14 amino acids. V lost 3 bases, J lost 2 bases, and 8 bases lay in between. This CDR3 reads CASSDQTAGNTIYF. CDR3 coding DNA: TGTGCCAGCAGTGATCAGACAGCTGGAAACACCATATATTTT.

In its sample, this clone was seen a few times. The rearrangement links TRBV4-1 to TRBJ1-6; 10 bases align to TRBD1. Germline CDR1 MGHRA, CDR2 YSYEKL. The CDR3 runs 19 residues. The ends lost 4 bases at V and 4 bases at J; junction bases unmatched: 13. CDR3 amino acids: CASSPHLGQGRSYNSPLHF. CDR3 DNA sequence: TGCGCCAGCAGCCCGCACCTGGGACAGGGGAGATCGTATAATTCACCCCTCCACTTT.

The chain is built from TRBV20-1 and TRBJ2-1; D not resolved. The CDR3 runs 11 residues. The V end lost 7 bases, the J end lost 7 bases, and 11 bases lay between the germline ends. Germline CDR1 is DFQATT and CDR2 is SNEGSKA (reference sequence). The CDR3, as DNA: TGCAGTGTCCTGACTCAGAATGAGCAGTTCTTC. As protein: CSVLTQNEQFF.

Only a few counts were recorded for this clone. DNA for the CDR3: TGTGCCAGCAGCCCCGGACAGGGCGGAGAAAAACTGTTTTTT. This encodes CASSPGQGGEKLFF. V and J are TRBV4-2 and TRBJ1-4, with 8 bases matching TRBD1. Germline CDR1 reads LGHNA; CDR2 reads YNFKEQ. There are 14 residues in the CDR3. The V and J ends lost 4 bases and 8 bases, in that order; junction bases with no gene match: 6.

This chain joins TRBV14 and TRBJ2-2, with D possibly being TRBD1 (6 bases). The ends were cut back, 3 bases at V and 5 bases at J, with 16 bases in the middle. Germline values: CDR1 SGHDN, CDR2 FVKESK. The CDR3 is 16 amino acids. The CDR3 DNA reads as TGTGCCAGCAGCCAGCAACCAGGGGCGAGGACCGGGGAGCTGTTTTTT. It is translated as CASSQQPGARTGELFF.

The chain couples TRBV9 to TRBJ1-6; 7 bases map to TRBD1. The CDR3 spans 15 residues. The junction had 5 bases not matched to a gene; V was cut back by 0 bases and J by 8 bases. Germline values: CDR1 SGDLS, CDR2 YYNGEE. The CDR3 sequence: CASSVERQGYSPLHF. CDR3 sequence (DNA): TGTGCCAGCAGCGTAGAGAGACAGGGATATTCACCCCTCCACTTT.

The chain is built from TRBV20-1 and TRBJ2-7; tentative D call: TRBD1 (7 bases). V lost 6 bases, J lost 5 bases, and 11 bases lay in between. This CDR3 contains 11 residues. Germline V gene sequence: CDR1 DFQATT, CDR2 SNEGSKA (reference sequence). The chain's CDR3 is CSAQGRNEQYF. The CDR3 DNA sequence: TGCAGTGCACAGGGGAGGAACGAGCAGTACTTC.

The rearrangement links TRBV29-1 to TRBJ2-5; 7 bases align to TRBD2. The CDR3 runs to 13 residues. Germline V gene data show CDR1 as SQVTM and CDR2 as ANQGSEA. Trimming removed 5 bases from V and 1 base from J; junction bases left unmatched: 4. The chain's CDR3 is CSVTGGGQETQYF. DNA for the CDR3: TGCAGCGTTACTGGGGGGGGCCAAGAGACCCAGTACTTC. The full variable domain, rest sourced from reference TRBV29-1 and TRBJ2-5, is SAVISQKPSRDICQRGTSLTIQCQVDSQVTMMFWYRQQPGQSLTLIATANQGSEATYESGFVIDKFPISRPNLTFSTLTVSNMSPEDSSIYLCSVTGGGQETQYFGPGTRLLVL.

This clone has only one observation. CDR3 residues: CASSKNEGARLSYEQYF. The CDR3 DNA reads TGTGCCAGCAGCAAAAATGAGGGAGCACGATTGTCCTACGAGCAGTACTTC. J is TRBJ2-7 and V is TRBV7-9, with D possibly being TRBD2 (5 bases). Germline loops: CDR1 SEHNR, CDR2 FQNEAQ (reference sequence). This CDR3 region has 17 residues. V dropped 5 bases and J dropped 1 base, with 21 bases sitting between them.

The CDR3 is CASTPSGSVHEQYF. Here the CDR3 DNA reads TGTGCCAGTACCCCTAGCGGGAGTGTCCACGAGCAGTACTTC. The rearrangement links TRBV19 to TRBJ2-7, with 10 bases fitting TRBD2. The germline gives CDR1 LNHDA, CDR2 SQIVND (reference sequence). V lost 7 bases to trimming and J lost 5 bases; unmatched junction nucleotides: 8. The CDR3 length is 14 residues.

This chain joins TRBV11-2 and TRBJ1-1; 10 bases are shared with TRBD1. Looked up from germline, CDR1 is SGHAT and CDR2 is FQNNGV. V lost 7 bases and J lost 6; bases outside the gene matches: 11. The CDR3 runs 15 residues. The CDR3 sequence: CASTPRGTGASEAFF. The CDR3 DNA sequence: TGTGCCAGCACCCCGAGGGGGACAGGGGCTTCTGAAGCTTTCTTT.

This clone has only a few counts. This sequence joins TRBV7-9 and TRBJ2-1; TRBD1 is a possible D gene (5 bases). Germline loops: CDR1 SEHNR, CDR2 FQNEAQ (reference sequence). The CDR3 has 13 amino acids. V lost 5 bases, J lost 7 bases, and 12 bases lay in between. DNA of the CDR3: TGTGCCAGCAGCCAGTCACCAGGGAATGAGCAGTTCTTC. Translation gives CASSQSPGNEQFF.